One T cell receptor beta chain is described in this entry. Its antigen is undetermined. Only in-frame clones appear in the TCRdb table, and some are missing; sequencing was by immunoSEQ multiplex PCR. The data hold about 82,000 clones, with approximately 90% observed a single time. The data belong to a study of T cell responses to AZD1222 COVID-19 vaccine. Turning to the study itself: Pooled together were second doses at about 4 or about 12 weeks.

The CDR3 extends over 10 amino acids. CDR1 is MNHEY and CDR2 is SVGAGI in the germline V gene. Trimming stripped 7 bases from V and 5 bases from J, with 5 bases between. Study-level findings and limits: Baseline seropositives among AZD1222 recipients totaled only six or seven. Among spike-specific TCRs, nearly half reportedly target unmutated variant regions.

This chain links TRBV6-5 with TRBJ2-5; the D is unclear. The sample here was peripheral blood, taken on day 0 of AZD1222 vaccination. This receptor was identified in an adult in good health. This CDR3 is CASIGETQYF. In DNA form, the CDR3 reads TGTGCCAGCATCGGGGAGACCCAGTACTTC.